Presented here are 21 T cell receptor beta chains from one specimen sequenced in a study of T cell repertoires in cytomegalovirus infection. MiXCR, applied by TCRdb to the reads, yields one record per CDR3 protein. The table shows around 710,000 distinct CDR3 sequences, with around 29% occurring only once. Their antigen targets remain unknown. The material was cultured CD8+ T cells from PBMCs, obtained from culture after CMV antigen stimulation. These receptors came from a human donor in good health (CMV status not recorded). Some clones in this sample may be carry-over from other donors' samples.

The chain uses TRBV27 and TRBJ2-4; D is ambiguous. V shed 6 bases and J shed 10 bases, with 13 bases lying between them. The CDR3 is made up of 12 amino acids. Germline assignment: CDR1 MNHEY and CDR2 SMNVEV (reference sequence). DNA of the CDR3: TGTGCCAGCAGAAGGGCAGGTGGAATTCAGTACTTC. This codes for CASRRAGGIQYF.

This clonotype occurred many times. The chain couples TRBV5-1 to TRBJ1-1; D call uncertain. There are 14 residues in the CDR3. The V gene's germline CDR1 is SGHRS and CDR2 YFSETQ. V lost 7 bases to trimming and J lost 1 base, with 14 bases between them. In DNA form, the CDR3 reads TGCGCCAGCGCCCCGAAGCCACCGAACACTGAAGCTTTCTTT. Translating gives CASAPKPPNTEAFF.

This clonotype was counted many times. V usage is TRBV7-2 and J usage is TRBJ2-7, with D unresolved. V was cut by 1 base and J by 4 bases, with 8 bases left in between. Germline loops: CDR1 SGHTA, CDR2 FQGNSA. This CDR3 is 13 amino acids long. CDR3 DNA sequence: TGTGCCAGCAGCTTAGAGTTGACGTACGAGCAGTACGTC. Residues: CASSLELTYEQYV.

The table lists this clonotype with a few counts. The CDR3 sequence is CASSYAAGWNTGELFF. CDR3 in DNA: TGTGCCAGCAGTTACGCGGCAGGGTGGAACACCGGGGAGCTGTTTTTT. The chain recombines TRBV6-5 with TRBJ2-2; maybe TRBD1 (5 bases). This CDR3 has 16 amino acids. Between the trimmed V and J ends, which lost 2 bases and 1 base, there was a span of 11 bases. Germline lookup yields CDR1 MNHEY and CDR2 SVGAGI.

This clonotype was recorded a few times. This CDR3 is CASSGRGQPYEQYF. The CDR3 coding sequence is TGTGCCAGCAGTGGGAGGGGACAGCCCTACGAGCAGTACTTC. This sequence joins TRBV27 and TRBJ2-7; D tentatively reads TRBD1 or TRBD2 (7 bases each). The CDR3 has 14 residues. CDR1 and CDR2 from the germline V gene are MNHEY and SMNVEV (reference sequence). V dropped 5 bases and J dropped 2 bases, with 13 bases sitting between them.

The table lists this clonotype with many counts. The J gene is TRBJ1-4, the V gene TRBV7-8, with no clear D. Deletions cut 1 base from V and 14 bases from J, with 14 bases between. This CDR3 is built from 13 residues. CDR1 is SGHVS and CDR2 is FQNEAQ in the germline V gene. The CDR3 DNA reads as TGTGCCAGCAGCTTAGAAGGTTCCCTAGTGCTGTTTTTT. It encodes CASSLEGSLVLFF.

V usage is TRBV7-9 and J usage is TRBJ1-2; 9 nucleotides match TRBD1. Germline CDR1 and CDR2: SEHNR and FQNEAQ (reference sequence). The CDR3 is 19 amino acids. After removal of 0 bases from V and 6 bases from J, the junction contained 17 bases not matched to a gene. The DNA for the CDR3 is TGTGCCAGCAGCTTAGCGTCGGGGGGACAGGGTGGTGGTCGGAATGGCTACACCTTC. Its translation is CASSLASGGQGGGRNGYTF.

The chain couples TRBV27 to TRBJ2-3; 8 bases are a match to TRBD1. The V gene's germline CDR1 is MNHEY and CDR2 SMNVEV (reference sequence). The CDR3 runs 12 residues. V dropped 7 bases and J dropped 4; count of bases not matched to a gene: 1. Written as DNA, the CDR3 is TGTGCCAGCATGACAGGGGCAGATACGCAGTATTTT. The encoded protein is CASMTGADTQYF.

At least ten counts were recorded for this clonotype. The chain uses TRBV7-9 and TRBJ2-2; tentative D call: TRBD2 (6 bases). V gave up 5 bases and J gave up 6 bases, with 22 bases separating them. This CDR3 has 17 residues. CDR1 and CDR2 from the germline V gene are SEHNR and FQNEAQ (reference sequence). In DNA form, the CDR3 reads TGTGCCAGCAGCCGTCCGGGGGAGACGGGAATGGCCGGGGAGCTGTTTTTT. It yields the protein CASSRPGETGMAGELFF. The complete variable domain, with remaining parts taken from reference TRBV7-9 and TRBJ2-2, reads DTGVSQNPRHKITKRGQNVTFRCDPISEHNRLYWYRQTLGQGPEFLTYFQNEAQLEKSRLLSDRFSAERPKGSFSTLEIQRTEQGDSAMYLCASSRPGETGMAGELFFGEGSRLTVL.

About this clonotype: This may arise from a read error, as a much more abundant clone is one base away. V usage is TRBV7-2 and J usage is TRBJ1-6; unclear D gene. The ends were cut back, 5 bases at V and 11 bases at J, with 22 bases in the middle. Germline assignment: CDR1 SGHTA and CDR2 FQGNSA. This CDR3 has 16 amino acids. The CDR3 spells CASSPYGPDGNPPLHF. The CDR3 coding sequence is TGTGCCAGCAGCCCTTACGGACCCGACGGCAATCCACCCCTCCACTTT.

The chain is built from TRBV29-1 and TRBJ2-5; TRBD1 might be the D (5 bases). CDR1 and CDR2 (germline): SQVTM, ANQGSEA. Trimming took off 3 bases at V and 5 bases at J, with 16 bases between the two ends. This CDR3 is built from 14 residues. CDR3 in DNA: TGCAGCGTTGAGGGTGCAGGGTTGGGTGAGACCCAGTACTTC. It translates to CSVEGAGLGETQYF.

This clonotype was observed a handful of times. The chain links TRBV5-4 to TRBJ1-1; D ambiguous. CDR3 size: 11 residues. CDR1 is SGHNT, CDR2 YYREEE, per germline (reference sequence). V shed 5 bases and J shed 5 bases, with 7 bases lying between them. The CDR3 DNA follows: TGTGCCAGCAGTAGGGCAACTGAAGCTTTCTTT. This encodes CASSRATEAFF.

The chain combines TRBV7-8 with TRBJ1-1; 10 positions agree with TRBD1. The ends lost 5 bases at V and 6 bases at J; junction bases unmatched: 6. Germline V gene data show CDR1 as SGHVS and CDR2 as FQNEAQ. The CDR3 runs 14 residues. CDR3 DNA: TGTGCCAGCAGCCCGGACAGGGGGTTCGCTGAAGCTTTCTTT. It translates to CASSPDRGFAEAFF. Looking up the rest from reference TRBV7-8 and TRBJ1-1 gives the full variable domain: GAGVSQSPRYKVAKRGQDVALRCDPISGHVSLFWYQQALGQGPEFLTYFQNEAQLDKSGLPSDRFFAERPEGSVSTLKIQRTQQEDSAVYLCASSPDRGFAEAFFGQGTRLTVV.

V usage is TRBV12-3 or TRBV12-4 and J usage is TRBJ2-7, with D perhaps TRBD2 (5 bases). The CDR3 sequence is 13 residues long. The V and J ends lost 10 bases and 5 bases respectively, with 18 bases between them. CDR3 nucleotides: TGTGCCACCCAAAAGCGGTCGGGGAACGAGCAGTACTTC. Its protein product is CATQKRSGNEQYF.

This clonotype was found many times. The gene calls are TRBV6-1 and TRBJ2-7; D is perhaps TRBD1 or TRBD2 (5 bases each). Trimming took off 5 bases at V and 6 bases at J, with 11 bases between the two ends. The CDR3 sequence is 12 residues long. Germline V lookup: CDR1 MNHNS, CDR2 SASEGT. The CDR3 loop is CASSTRGTEQYV. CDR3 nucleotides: TGTGCCAGCAGTACTAGGGGAACCGAGCAGTACGTC.

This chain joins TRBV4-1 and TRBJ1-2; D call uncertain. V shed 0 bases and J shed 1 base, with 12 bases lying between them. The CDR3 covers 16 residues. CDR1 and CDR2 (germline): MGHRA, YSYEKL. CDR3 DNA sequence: TGCGCCAGCAGCCAAGACACAGATCCTATTAACTATGGCTACACCTTC. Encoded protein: CASSQDTDPINYGYTF.

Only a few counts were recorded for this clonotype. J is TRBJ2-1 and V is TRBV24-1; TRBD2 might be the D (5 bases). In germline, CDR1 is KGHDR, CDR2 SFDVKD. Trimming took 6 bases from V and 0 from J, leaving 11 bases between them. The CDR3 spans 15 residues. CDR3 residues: CATSPAGSSYNEQFF. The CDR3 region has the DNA TGTGCCACCAGTCCGGCGGGTAGCTCCTACAATGAGCAGTTCTTC.

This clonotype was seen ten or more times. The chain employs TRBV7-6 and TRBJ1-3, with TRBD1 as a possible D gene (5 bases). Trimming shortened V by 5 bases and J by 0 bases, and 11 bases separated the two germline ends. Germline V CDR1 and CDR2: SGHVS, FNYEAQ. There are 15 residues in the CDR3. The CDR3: CASSQRQSSGNTIYF. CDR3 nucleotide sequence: TGTGCCAGCAGCCAAAGACAGTCCTCTGGAAACACCATATATTTT.

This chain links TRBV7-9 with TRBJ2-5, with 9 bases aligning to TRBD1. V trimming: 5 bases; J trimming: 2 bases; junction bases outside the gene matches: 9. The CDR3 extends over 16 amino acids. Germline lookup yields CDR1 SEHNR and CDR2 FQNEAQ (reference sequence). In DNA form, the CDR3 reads TGTGCCAGCAGCCTAAAGGACAGGGGAGGACAAGAGACCCAGTACTTC. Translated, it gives CASSLKDRGGQETQYF.

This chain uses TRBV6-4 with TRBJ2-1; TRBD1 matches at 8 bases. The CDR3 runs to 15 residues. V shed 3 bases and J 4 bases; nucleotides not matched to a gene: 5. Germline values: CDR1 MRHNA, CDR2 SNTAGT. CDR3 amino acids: CASSEVQGAYNEQFF. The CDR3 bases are TGTGCCAGCAGTGAGGTGCAGGGGGCGTACAATGAGCAGTTCTTC.

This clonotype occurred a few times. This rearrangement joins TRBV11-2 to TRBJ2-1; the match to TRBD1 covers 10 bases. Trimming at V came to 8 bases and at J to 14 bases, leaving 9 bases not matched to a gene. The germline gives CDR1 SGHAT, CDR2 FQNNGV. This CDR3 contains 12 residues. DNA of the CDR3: TGTGCCAGCTCCGCGGGTGGACAGGGGGAGTTCTTC. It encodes CASSAGGQGEFF.